The 24 T cell receptor beta chains reported below all come from one sample, sequenced in a study of PD-L1 blockade in urothelial cancer. Time point given: peripheral blood 6 weeks after treatment start. Method: immunoSEQ multiplex PCR; TCRdb's copy keeps in-frame clones and lacks some. The sample consists of around 120,000 clones, around 89% of them appearing once. The sample in question was PBMCs, obtained around atezolizumab (anti-PD-L1) treatment. The origin of the receptors is a man aged 55 to 70 with urothelial cancer.

The chain joins TRBV5-6 to TRBJ2-7, with TRBD1 matching 8 bases. The CDR3 runs to 14 residues. Germline CDR1 and CDR2: SGHDT and YYEEEE. The J segment lost 4 bases and the V segment lost 4 bases, leaving 7 bases of the junction unmatched. The CDR3 sequence: CASSQGQGAYEQYF. The CDR3 DNA is TGTGCCAGCAGCCAGGGTCAGGGGGCTTACGAGCAGTACTTC.

The genes are TRBV14 and TRBJ2-3; 14 bases map to TRBD2. Germline V gives CDR1 SGHDN, CDR2 FVKESK. The trim removed 0 bases at V and 3 bases at J, leaving 2 bases unmatched. The CDR3 length is 17 residues. CDR3 sequence reads: CASSQDWTSGGTDTQYF. CDR3 sequence (DNA): TGTGCCAGCAGCCAAGATTGGACTAGCGGGGGGACAGATACGCAGTATTTT.

The genes are TRBV10-3 and TRBJ2-7; TRBD2 is a possible D gene (6 bases). Germline V gene data show CDR1 as ENHRY and CDR2 as SYGVKD. This CDR3 contains 15 residues. V was shortened by 0 bases and J by 5 bases, with 14 bases between the two germline ends. CDR3 sequence: CAISESTGAKNEQYF. Here the CDR3 DNA reads TGTGCCATCAGTGAGTCTACGGGAGCGAAGAACGAGCAGTACTTC.

The chain has TRBV5-1 and TRBJ2-3, with 12 bases aligning to TRBD2. The V segment lost 0 bases and the J segment 7 bases; nucleotides outside the gene matches: 15. This CDR3 comprises 19 residues. CDR1 is SGHRS and CDR2 is YFSETQ in the germline V gene. The CDR3 loop is CASSLADLGLAGPGYTQYF. The CDR3 DNA reads TGCGCCAGCAGCTTGGCCGACCTCGGACTAGCGGGACCTGGGTATACGCAGTATTTT.

The V and J genes are TRBV4-3 and TRBJ2-3; D gene ambiguous. Trimming took 0 bases from V and 1 from J, leaving 11 bases between them. The CDR3 extends over 16 amino acids. Germline CDR1 is LGHNA and CDR2 is YSLEER. The CDR3 region is CASSQESRQGTDTQYF. The DNA of the CDR3 is TGCGCCAGCAGCCAAGAGTCCAGACAAGGCACAGATACGCAGTATTTT.

The chain links TRBV7-2 to TRBJ1-1; tentatively, D is TRBD1 (5 bases). Trimming left V 2 bases short and J 1 base short, with 11 bases between. In germline, CDR1 is SGHTA, CDR2 FQGNSA. There are 15 residues in the CDR3. In nucleotides, the CDR3 is TGTGCCAGCAGCTTACTTGGGGGGGGGAACACTGAAGCTTTCTTT. Translating it yields CASSLLGGGNTEAFF.

This clone showed up just a few times. The chain joins TRBV5-1 to TRBJ2-2, with D possibly matching TRBD1 (6 bases). CDR3 length: 16 residues. The V and J ends lost 0 bases and 4 bases respectively, with 13 bases between them. Germline CDR1 and CDR2: SGHRS and YFSETQ. The CDR3 loop reads CASSLAVGAATGELFF. CDR3 nucleotides: TGCGCCAGCAGCTTGGCCGTGGGGGCGGCCACCGGGGAGCTGTTTTTT.

The sample holds one count of this clone. The chain has TRBV2 and TRBJ2-3, with a possible D match to TRBD2 (6 bases). Germline V gives CDR1 SNHLY, CDR2 FYNNEI. V was cut by 6 bases and J by 2 bases, with 18 bases left in between. The CDR3 extends over 16 amino acids. The CDR3 reads CASRTQPGANTDTQYF. DNA of the CDR3: TGTGCCAGCAGAACCCAGCCGGGAGCCAACACAGATACGCAGTATTTT.

The rearrangement uses TRBV27 and TRBJ2-3, with unresolved D. This CDR3 has 16 residues. V was clipped by 7 bases and J by 5 bases, with 22 bases between them. Germline CDR1 MNHEY, CDR2 SMNVEV (reference sequence). CDR3 in DNA: TGTGCCAGCACCCCGGCAGGTGTTACTGTAGGAGATACGCAGTATTTT. Residues: CASTPAGVTVGDTQYF.

The chain links TRBV19 to TRBJ1-5; a weak D match, TRBD1 (5 bases). The V and J ends lost 5 bases and 3 bases respectively, with 11 bases between them. CDR1 LNHDA and CDR2 SQIVND come from the germline V gene (reference sequence). The CDR3 covers 14 residues. Written as DNA, the CDR3 is TGTGCCAGTAGTCAGGGCATGGACAATCAGCCCCAGCATTTT. Translation gives CASSQGMDNQPQHF.

The V gene is TRBV7-3, the J gene TRBJ2-1, with TRBD1 matching over 8 bases. CDR1 is SGHTA, CDR2 FQGTGA, per germline. The V segment lost 5 bases and the J segment 3 bases; nucleotides outside the gene matches: 3. This CDR3 is built from 14 residues. The CDR3 is CASSGGTGYNEQFF. CDR3 sequence (DNA): TGTGCCAGCAGCGGGGGGACAGGCTACAATGAGCAGTTCTTC.

The genes are TRBV5-1 and TRBJ2-5; 7 nucleotides match TRBD1. Germline CDR1 is SGHRS and CDR2 is YFSETQ. The CDR3 length is 14 residues. The junction had 1 base not matched to a gene; V was cut back by 1 base and J by 1 base. CDR3 nucleotides: TGCGCCAGCAGCTTGACAGGGGCCCAAGAGACCCAGTACTTC. It codes for CASSLTGAQETQYF.

This clone was recorded only once. The chain is built from TRBV10-3 and TRBJ1-4, with 8 bases identical to TRBD1. Per germline, CDR1 ENHRY and CDR2 SYGVKD. CDR3 size: 15 residues. V lost 3 bases, J lost 7 bases, and 7 bases stayed unmatched. CDR3 loop: CAISDSGGRGEKLFF. The CDR3 nucleotides are TGTGCCATCAGTGACTCAGGGGGCCGGGGTGAAAAACTGTTTTTT.

This clone was found a few times. This rearrangement joins TRBV11-1 to TRBJ1-2; 7 bases map to TRBD1. The CDR3 length is 13 residues. Trimming cost V 3 bases and J 6 bases; bases outside gene matches: 4. Looked up from germline, CDR1 is SGHAT and CDR2 is FQDESV (reference sequence). The CDR3 protein is CASSFSTGHGYTF. CDR3 coding DNA: TGTGCCAGCAGCTTCTCGACAGGGCATGGCTACACCTTC.

The sample holds a few counts of this clone. V gene TRBV6-1 combines with J gene TRBJ1-1; 7 bases map to TRBD1. V lost 6 bases and J lost 10; bases outside the gene matches: 11. Germline loops: CDR1 MNHNS, CDR2 SASEGT. The CDR3 is 13 residues long. Here the CDR3 DNA reads TGTGCCAGCAGCGATGGGACAGCCGTCCCAGCTTTCTTT. Protein: CASSDGTAVPAFF.

The gene calls are TRBV7-7 and TRBJ2-3, with 7 bases that match TRBD2. V shed 10 bases, J shed 2 bases, and the junction held 6 bases outside the gene matches. Germline V gene sequence: CDR1 SSHAT, CDR2 FNYEAQ (reference sequence). This CDR3 comprises 13 residues. Here the CDR3 DNA reads TGTGCCATCTCAGGGAGGGCCACAGATACGCAGTATTTT. Translated, it gives CAISGRATDTQYF.

This chain uses TRBV11-2 with TRBJ2-1; TRBD2 matches 7 bases. Germline V CDR1 and CDR2: SGHAT, FQNNGV. The CDR3 contains 13 residues. V lost 5 bases and J lost 9; bases outside the gene matches: 7. In DNA, the CDR3 is TGTGCCAGCAGCCGGACTAGAACCAGTGAGCAGTTCTTC. Its protein is CASSRTRTSEQFF.

The gene calls are TRBV7-2 and TRBJ2-1; 13 bases are a match to TRBD2. The CDR3 has 16 amino acids. The germline V gene encodes CDR1 SGHTA and CDR2 FQGNSA. The V and J ends lost 5 bases and 6 bases, in that order; junction bases with no gene match: 7. Here the CDR3 DNA reads TGTGCCAGCAGCCGACGGACTAGCGGGAGAGGCAATGAGCAGTTCTTC. Translation: CASSRRTSGRGNEQFF. Full variable domain (missing parts from reference TRBV7-2 and TRBJ2-1): GAGVSQSPSNKVTEKGKDVELRCDPISGHTALYWYRQSLGQGLEFLIYFQGNSAPDKSGLPSDRFSAERTGGSVSTLTIQRTQQEDSAVYLCASSRRTSGRGNEQFFGPGTRLTVL.

The chain is built from TRBV18 and TRBJ2-2, with D perhaps matching TRBD1 (8 bases). V shed 8 bases and J shed 5 bases, with 18 bases lying between them. The CDR3 spans 15 residues. CDR1 is KGHSH and CDR2 is LQKENI in the germline V gene. The CDR3 sequence: CASRGQGGSTGELFF. The CDR3 DNA follows: TGTGCCAGCAGAGGACAGGGAGGGAGTACCGGGGAGCTGTTTTTT.

This clone was picked up a small number of times. The chain has TRBV6-1 and TRBJ2-5; D possibly corresponds to TRBD2 (7 bases). The CDR3 is made up of 18 amino acids. Germline V gives CDR1 MNHNS, CDR2 SASEGT. V lost 0 bases to trimming and J lost 0 bases, with 17 bases between them. CDR3 in amino acids: CASSEARNGGPYQETQYF. The CDR3 DNA is TGTGCCAGCAGTGAAGCTAGAAACGGGGGGCCCTACCAAGAGACCCAGTACTTC.

The chain joins TRBV18 to TRBJ1-1; D not resolved. The germline V and J ends were trimmed by 2 bases and 1 base, with 14 bases remaining between them. CDR3 length: 16 amino acids. CDR1 and CDR2 from the germline V gene are KGHSH and LQKENI. CDR3 DNA sequence: TGTGCCAGCTCACCAGAGCCTAACCTTCGGAACACTGAAGCTTTCTTT. Translated: CASSPEPNLRNTEAFF. Combining the CDR3 with reference TRBV18 and TRBJ1-1 gives the whole variable domain NAGVMQNPRHLVRRRGQEARLRCSPMKGHSHVYWYRQLPEEGLKFMVYLQKENIIDESGMPKERFSAEFPKEGPSILRIQQVVRGDSAAYFCASSPEPNLRNTEAFFGQGTRLTVV.

The CDR3 is CASSWTSQGADTQYF. CDR3 in DNA: TGTGCCAGCAGCTGGACGTCCCAGGGGGCAGATACGCAGTATTTT. V and J are TRBV11-2 and TRBJ2-3; TRBD1 matches at 7 bases. CDR1 SGHAT and CDR2 FQNNGV come from the germline V gene. V dropped 4 bases and J dropped 4; count of bases not matched to a gene: 8. The CDR3 is 15 amino acids.

V gene TRBV6-1 combines with J gene TRBJ2-7; tentative D call: TRBD1 (5 bases). Germline V gene lookup returns CDR1 MNHNS and CDR2 SASEGT. The CDR3 totals 15 residues. Trimming pared 3 bases from V and 5 bases from J, leaving 17 bases between. CDR3 sequence reads: CASSEGPGSVHEQYF. As DNA, the CDR3 is TGTGCCAGCAGTGAGGGGCCAGGGTCTGTCCACGAGCAGTACTTC.

This sequence joins TRBV27 and TRBJ2-1; TRBD1 is a possible D gene (6 bases). Germline CDR1 is MNHEY and CDR2 is SMNVEV (reference sequence). Trimming left V 0 bases short and J 1 base short, with 7 bases between. There are 15 residues in the CDR3. DNA for the CDR3: TGTGCCAGCAGTTTATCGGGGGCTTCCTACAATGAGCAGTTCTTC. Translated: CASSLSGASYNEQFF.